This TCR beta chain was profiled in a study of glioma-infiltrating T cells. Study conclusions and caveats: Above-expected tissue-blood divergence occurred in all gliomas, most in low-grade ones. Only very few CDR3 sequences appeared in both tissue and blood.

The iRepertoire nested amplicon-rescue multiplex PCR amplified TCR alpha and beta CDR3s from RNA. Input was 100-400 ng of tissue mRNA or PBMC total RNA. TCRdb analysed the multiplex PCR reads with MiXCR anew, one entry per CDR3 protein. The data contain some 180,000 distinct CDR3 sequences, over 30% of them singletons. The CDR3 sequence is 13 residues long. Germline V gene data show CDR1 as SNHLY and CDR2 as FYNNEI. Trimming removed 4 bases at V and 2 bases at J, with 6 bases between. This clonotype was detected ten times or more. The antigen remains undetermined. Sequenced: glioma tissue, nonneoplastic brain tissue, or PBMCs (not recorded which). The sequence was obtained from a human donor with low-grade glioma or glioblastoma, undergoing nonglioma brain surgery, or in good health (not recorded which). The V call is TRBV2, the J call TRBJ1-5; D is uncertain. CDR3 sequence: CASSVIGNQPQHF. The CDR3 DNA follows: TGTGCCAGCAGTGTGATAGGCAATCAGCCCCAGCATTTT. Full variable domain (remainder filled in from reference TRBV2 and TRBJ1-5): EPEVTQTPSHQVTQMGQEVILRCVPISNHLYFYWYRQILGQKVEFLVSFYNNEISEKSEIFDDQFSVERPDGSNFTLKIRSTKLEDSAMYFCASSVIGNQPQHFGDGTRLSIL.